The 27 T cell receptor beta chains reported below all come from one sample, sequenced in a study of blood T cell repertoires in COVID-19. Assay: immunoSEQ multiplex PCR; the TCRdb copy retains only in-frame clones and omits some. The sample yields roughly 330,000 clones, around 84% seen once. What was sequenced was PBMCs or T cells enriched from blood (not recorded which). Receptors originate from a woman under 30 who had recovered from COVID-19.

Comment on this clone: The sample has other DNA sequences that encode this CDR3 too. The chain employs TRBV6-1 and TRBJ1-1; no clear D gene. The CDR3 consists of 14 residues. Trimming left V 2 bases short and J 0 bases short, with 7 bases between. CDR1 and CDR2 (germline): MNHNS, SASEGT. The CDR3 protein is CASSEWAVNTEAFF. In nucleotides, the CDR3 is TGTGCCAGCAGTGAATGGGCTGTGAACACTGAAGCTTTCTTT.

This clone was detected only once. V usage is TRBV5-1 and J usage is TRBJ1-3; D not resolved. Between the trimmed V and J ends, which lost 5 bases and 0 bases, there was a span of 9 bases. CDR1 is SGHRS and CDR2 is YFSETQ in the germline V gene. This CDR3 has 14 amino acids. The CDR3 bases are TGCGCCAGCAGACAACAGAGCTCTGGAAACACCATATATTTT. Translating it yields CASRQQSSGNTIYF.

The chain carries TRBV2 and TRBJ2-5, with 9 nucleotides matching TRBD2. Germline CDR1 SNHLY, CDR2 FYNNEI. V dropped 5 bases and J dropped 5; count of bases not matched to a gene: 9. The CDR3 has 15 amino acids. CDR3 amino acids: CASSPLAGALETQYF. The DNA of the CDR3 is TGTGCCAGCAGTCCCTTAGCGGGGGCCCTGGAGACCCAGTACTTC. Using reference TRBV2 and TRBJ2-5 for the parts outside the CDR3, the full variable domain is EPEVTQTPSHQVTQMGQEVILRCVPISNHLYFYWYRQILGQKVEFLVSFYNNEISEKSEIFDDQFSVERPDGSNFTLKIRSTKLEDSAMYFCASSPLAGALETQYFGPGTRLLVL.

This chain joins TRBV30 and TRBJ1-2, with TRBD1 matching over 8 bases. This CDR3 has 12 residues. Looked up from germline, CDR1 is GTSNPN and CDR2 is SVGIG (reference sequence). J was trimmed by 3 bases and V by 6 bases; bases with no gene match: 3. The CDR3 is CACIQGDYGYTF. CDR3 sequence (DNA): TGTGCCTGCATACAGGGGGACTATGGCTACACCTTC. Using reference TRBV30 and TRBJ1-2 for the parts outside the CDR3, the full variable domain is SQTIHQWPATLVQPVGSPLSLECTVEGTSNPNLYWYRQAAGRGLQLLFYSVGIGQISSEVPQNLSASRPQDRQFILSSKKLLLSDSGFYLCACIQGDYGYTFGSGTRLTVV.

V and J are TRBV7-8 and TRBJ2-1; 11 bases line up with TRBD2. V was pared by 3 bases and J by 1 base, with 14 bases of the junction left unmatched. This CDR3 has 20 amino acids. The germline V gene encodes CDR1 SGHVS and CDR2 FQNEAQ. The CDR3 nucleotides read TGTGCCAGCAGCTTCCCCTGGGGTAGCGGGAGGGCCGGATCCTACAATGAGCAGTTCTTC. Its protein is CASSFPWGSGRAGSYNEQFF.

The chain employs TRBV19 and TRBJ1-2; 11 positions match TRBD1. This CDR3 region has 14 residues. Germline V gene sequence: CDR1 LNHDA, CDR2 SQIVND (reference sequence). The ends lost 5 bases at V and 7 bases at J; junction bases unmatched: 6. CDR3 in amino acids: CASSPGQGVVGYTF. CDR3 in DNA: TGTGCCAGTAGTCCGGGACAGGGGGTGGTTGGCTACACCTTC.

The chain uses TRBV12-3 or TRBV12-4 and TRBJ1-6; D perhaps matches TRBD1 (6 bases). The CDR3 extends over 13 amino acids. V lost 6 bases to trimming and J lost 8 bases, with 11 bases between them. DNA of the CDR3: TGTGCCAGCAGCCGGGACAAATATTCACCCCTCCACTTT. This sequence encodes CASSRDKYSPLHF.

The chain recombines TRBV4-1 with TRBJ1-1; perhaps TRBD1 as D (5 bases). Between the trimmed V and J ends, which lost 1 base and 4 bases, there was a span of 10 bases. Germline CDR1 and CDR2: MGHRA and YSYEKL. CDR3 length equals 14 residues. In DNA, the CDR3 is TGCGCCAGCAGCCAAGGGCAGGGCAGCACTGAAGCTTTCTTT. Translated: CASSQGQGSTEAFF.

This sequence joins TRBV7-3 and TRBJ2-3, with D uncertain. V was pared by 5 bases and J by 3 bases, with 6 bases between. Per the germline V gene, CDR1 is SGHTA and CDR2 is FQGTGA. This CDR3 comprises 12 residues. Here the CDR3 reads CASSPRTDTQYF. The CDR3 bases are TGTGCCAGCAGCCCCAGGACAGATACGCAGTATTTT.

The rearrangement joins TRBV20-1 to TRBJ2-3, with 7 nucleotides matching TRBD2. There are 16 residues in the CDR3. V lost 3 bases to trimming and J lost 9 bases; unmatched junction nucleotides: 18. CDR1 is DFQATT and CDR2 is SNEGSKA in the germline V gene (reference sequence). The CDR3 sequence is CSASLQLAEPRQTQYF. In DNA form, the CDR3 reads TGCAGTGCTAGTCTTCAGCTAGCGGAACCCCGTCAGACGCAGTATTTT.

The rearrangement uses TRBV15 and TRBJ2-1, with TRBD2 matching 13 bases. The CDR3 runs 19 residues. The V gene's germline CDR1 is LNHNV and CDR2 YYDKDF (reference sequence). V trimming: 3 bases; J trimming: 0 bases; junction bases outside the gene matches: 8. CDR3 sequence: CATSSLTSGGMSSYNEQFF. Written as DNA, the CDR3 is TGTGCCACCAGCAGCCTGACTAGCGGGGGGATGAGCTCCTACAATGAGCAGTTCTTC. The full variable domain, its missing parts supplied by reference TRBV15 and TRBJ2-1, is DAMVIQNPRYQVTQFGKPVTLSCSQTLNHNVMYWYQQKSSQAPKLLFHYYDKDFNNEADTPDNFQSRRPNTSFCFLDIRSPGLGDTAMYLCATSSLTSGGMSSYNEQFFGPGTRLTVL.

The rearrangement joins TRBV18 to TRBJ2-1; TRBD2 matches 12 bases. The length of the CDR3 is 15 residues. The germline CDR1 and CDR2 sequences are KGHSH and LQKENI. Losses at the gene ends were 4 bases for V and 5 bases for J; bases not matched to a gene: 3. The CDR3 DNA follows: TGTGCCAGCTCACTTTGGACTAGCGGGGACAATGAGCAGTTCTTC. Amino acids: CASSLWTSGDNEQFF.

The chain has TRBV29-1 and TRBJ1-1; D remains unclear. The V gene's germline CDR1 is SQVTM and CDR2 ANQGSEA. This CDR3 is built from 15 residues. Trimming stripped 4 bases from V and 6 bases from J, with 21 bases between. CDR3 residues: CSVGTPGPKPAEAFF. DNA for the CDR3: TGCAGCGTTGGGACTCCGGGCCCCAAGCCCGCTGAAGCTTTCTTT.

Remarks on this clone: One junction end does not reproduce the germline sequence, and a read error may be involved. The rearrangement uses TRBV6-5 and TRBJ1-2, with a possible D match to TRBD1 (5 bases). The germline CDR1 and CDR2 sequences are MNHEY and SVGAGI. The CDR3 extends over 11 amino acids. The CDR3 sequence: CASSPLVDSPF. CDR3 coding DNA: TGTGCCAGCAGCCCGCTGGTTGACAGCCCCTTC.

The rearrangement links TRBV4-1 to TRBJ1-4; unclear D gene. V lost 4 bases, J lost 8 bases, and 8 bases lay in between. CDR1 and CDR2 (germline): MGHRA, YSYEKL. The CDR3 has 12 amino acids. The CDR3 coding sequence is TGCGCCAGCAGCCTCCCCGTGGAAAAACTGTTTTTT. Translating gives CASSLPVEKLFF.

This clone was detected a few times. The chain carries TRBV3-1 (or the pseudogene TRBV3-2) and TRBJ2-1; possibly TRBD2 for D (6 bases). Germline loops: CDR1 LGHDT, CDR2 YNNKEL (reference sequence). The germline V and J ends were trimmed by 1 base and 6 bases, with 13 bases remaining between them. The CDR3 runs to 15 residues. The chain's CDR3 is CASSQGWGGANEQFF. The DNA for the CDR3 is TGTGCCAGCAGCCAAGGGTGGGGAGGCGCCAATGAGCAGTTCTTC.

Only a few counts were recorded for this clone. This chain connects TRBV12-5 to TRBJ1-1, with D perhaps matching TRBD1 (5 bases). The V and J ends lost 8 bases and 1 base respectively, with 23 bases between them. Germline V gene data show CDR1 as LGHNT and CDR2 as FRNRAP. This CDR3 spans 17 amino acids. In nucleotides, the CDR3 is TGTGCTAGTCCGTTGATAGCGGGGGAACGAAGGAACACTGAAGCTTTCTTT. It encodes CASPLIAGERRNTEAFF.

Concerning this clone: Other nucleotide sequences from this sample produce the same CDR3. The J gene is TRBJ2-5, the V gene TRBV2; D uncertain. V was clipped by 6 bases and J by 2 bases, with 4 bases between them. CDR1 and CDR2 from the germline V gene are SNHLY and FYNNEI. The CDR3 loop spans 11 amino acids. The CDR3 spells CASSAQETQYF. The CDR3 DNA sequence: TGTGCCAGCAGCGCGCAAGAGACCCAGTACTTC.

In this sample, this clone turned up once. The chain couples TRBV6-5 to TRBJ1-1, with 7 bases identical to TRBD1. CDR1 and CDR2 from the germline V gene are MNHEY and SVGAGI. The CDR3 is made up of 14 amino acids. With 4 bases clipped from V and 5 bases from J, the junction kept 7 bases outside the gene matches. CDR3 nucleotide sequence: TGTGCCAGCAGTTTCTCAGTCAGGGGGACTGAAGCTTTCTTT. Its protein is CASSFSVRGTEAFF.

This clone was seen ten or more times. This rearrangement joins TRBV2 to TRBJ2-7; 7 bases are a match to TRBD2. Germline V gene data show CDR1 as SNHLY and CDR2 as FYNNEI. V was pared by 4 bases and J by 1 base, with 7 bases of the junction left unmatched. The CDR3 runs to 15 residues. CDR3 bases: TGTGCCAGCAGTGTTGGGCTAGCGGTTTCCTACGAGCAGTACTTC. Protein product: CASSVGLAVSYEQYF.

V is TRBV5-1 and J is TRBJ1-1; D is unresolved. The CDR3 consists of 13 residues. Germline V gives CDR1 SGHRS, CDR2 YFSETQ. V was shortened by 2 bases and J by 1 base, with 6 bases between the two germline ends. The CDR3 nucleotides read TGCGCCAGCAGCTTCAACACGAACACTGAAGCTTTCTTT. It translates to CASSFNTNTEAFF.

This chain links TRBV30 with TRBJ2-1; 9 nucleotides match TRBD2. Germline lookup yields CDR1 GTSNPN and CDR2 SVGIG (reference sequence). The CDR3 has 12 residues. The junction had 3 bases not matched to a gene; V was cut back by 2 bases and J by 10 bases. The chain's CDR3 is CAWSHGTSEQFF. CDR3 coding DNA: TGTGCCTGGAGTCACGGGACTAGCGAGCAGTTCTTC.

With respect to this clone: At one of its ends the junction is not consistent with the germline gene, which may arise from a read error. V is TRBV7-7 and J is TRBJ2-5, with 14 bases fitting TRBD2. CDR3 length: 18 amino acids. The V gene's germline CDR1 is SSHAT and CDR2 FNYEAQ (reference sequence). In nucleotides, the CDR3 is TGTGCTAGCAGCCCCGGACTAGCGGGGGGCCCAGGGTTAGAGACCCAGTACTTC. It specifies CASSPGLAGGPGLETQYF. The whole variable domain, filled in from reference TRBV7-7 and TRBJ2-5, reads GAGVSQSPRYKVTKRGQDVTLRCDPISSHATLYWYQQALGQGPEFLTYFNYEAQPDKSGLPSDRFSAERPEGSISTLTIQRTEQRDSAMYRCASSPGLAGGPGLETQYFGPGTRLLVL.

The chain is built from TRBV2 and TRBJ1-2; D uncertain. Trimming cost V 7 bases and J 0 bases, with 9 bases left between them. The length of the CDR3 is 13 residues. Germline V gene lookup returns CDR1 SNHLY and CDR2 FYNNEI. The CDR3 here is CASKAGSNYGYTF. For the CDR3, the DNA is TGTGCCAGCAAGGCAGGTTCTAACTATGGCTACACCTTC.

On this clone: Germline is not matched at one junction end, which may reflect a read error. This sequence joins TRBV28 and TRBJ2-7; a weak D match, TRBD1 (7 bases). This CDR3 region has 15 residues. CDR1 MDHEN and CDR2 SYDVKM come from the germline V gene. CDR3 protein: CASTVGGDRWGGTAF. As DNA, the CDR3 is TGTGCCAGCACAGTCGGGGGCGACAGGTGGGGCGGGACAGCCTTC.

The genes are TRBV28 and TRBJ2-1; TRBD1 agrees at 8 bases. The germline V gene has CDR1 MDHEN and CDR2 SYDVKM. With 5 bases clipped from V and 7 bases from J, the junction kept 7 bases outside the gene matches. This CDR3 is built from 14 residues. The CDR3: CASSTPTGANEQFF. CDR3 coding DNA: TGTGCCAGCAGTACCCCGACAGGGGCGAATGAGCAGTTCTTC.

This chain uses TRBV5-6 with TRBJ1-2; TRBD1 matches 8 bases. The CDR3 contains 15 residues. The ends lost 5 bases at V and 4 bases at J; junction bases unmatched: 10. Germline values: CDR1 SGHDT, CDR2 YYEEEE. The CDR3 bases are TGTGCCAGCAGTAATGGCGGCAGGGGGCTCTATGGCTACACCTTC. Amino acids: CASSNGGRGLYGYTF.